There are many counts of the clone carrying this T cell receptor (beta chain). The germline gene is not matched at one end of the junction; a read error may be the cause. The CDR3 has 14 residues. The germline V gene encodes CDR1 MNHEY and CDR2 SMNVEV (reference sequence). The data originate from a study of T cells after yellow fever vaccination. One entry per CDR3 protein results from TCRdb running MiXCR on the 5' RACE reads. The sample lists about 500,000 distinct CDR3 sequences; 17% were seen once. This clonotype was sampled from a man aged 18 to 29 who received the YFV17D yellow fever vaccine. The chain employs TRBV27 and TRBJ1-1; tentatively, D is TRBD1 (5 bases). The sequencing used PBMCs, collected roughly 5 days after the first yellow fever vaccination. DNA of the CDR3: TGCGCCAGCAGTACTAGGGGTATGAACACTGAAGCTTTCTTT. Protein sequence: CASSTRGMNTEAFF.